This record covers a single TCR beta chain. Its antigen is as yet unknown. Germline V lookup: CDR1 SGHTS, CDR2 YDEGEE. V lost 0 bases and J lost 3, with 7 bases in between. CDR3 length: 14 residues. This sample was taken from a study of neoadjuvant nivolumab and ipilimumab in lung cancer. Measured with immunoSEQ multiplex PCR; TCRdb has only the in-frame clones, and not every one. The sample includes approximately 35,000 clones, more than 90% of them seen just once. Findings and limits, study-wide: Pretherapy blood TCR richness correlated positively with resected tumor richness. From pretherapy to surgery, tumor richness and clonality rose with dual therapy.

The chain recombines TRBV5-8 with TRBJ2-1; D remains unclear. This TCR was sampled from an adult with non-small cell lung cancer. The material sequenced was peripheral blood, taken after neoadjuvant nivolumab, alone or with ipilimumab, at or shortly before surgery. As DNA, the CDR3 is TGTGCCAGCAGCTTGGGGGAAGACTACAATGAGCAGTTCTTC. Translated: CASSLGEDYNEQFF. Using reference TRBV5-8 and TRBJ2-1 for the parts outside the CDR3, the full variable domain is EAGVTQSPTHLIKTRGQQATLRCSPISGHTSVYWYQQALGLGLQFLLWYDEGEERNRGNFPPRFSGRQFPNYSSELNVNALELEDSALYLCASSLGEDYNEQFFGPGTRLTVL.